This TCR beta chain was sequenced for a study of T cells after yellow fever vaccination. TCRdb re-derived calls from the 5' RACE reads in MiXCR, one entry per CDR3 protein. This table has 200,000 to 250,000 distinct CDR3 sequences, 2.5% to 3.5% appearing once. CDR3 size: 13 residues. V shed 5 bases and J shed 4 bases, with 10 bases lying between them. CDR1 and CDR2 (germline): SGHRS, YFSETQ. The receptor's source is a man younger than 30 who received the YFV17D yellow fever vaccine. The rearrangement links TRBV5-1 to TRBJ2-1; weak D call: TRBD1 (5 bases). The sample consisted of CD4+ T cells sorted from PBMCs, taken 10 days after the yellow fever booster vaccination. As DNA, the CDR3 is TGCGCCAGCAGATCAGGGCCGTACAATGAGCAGTTCTTC. Its protein product is CASRSGPYNEQFF.